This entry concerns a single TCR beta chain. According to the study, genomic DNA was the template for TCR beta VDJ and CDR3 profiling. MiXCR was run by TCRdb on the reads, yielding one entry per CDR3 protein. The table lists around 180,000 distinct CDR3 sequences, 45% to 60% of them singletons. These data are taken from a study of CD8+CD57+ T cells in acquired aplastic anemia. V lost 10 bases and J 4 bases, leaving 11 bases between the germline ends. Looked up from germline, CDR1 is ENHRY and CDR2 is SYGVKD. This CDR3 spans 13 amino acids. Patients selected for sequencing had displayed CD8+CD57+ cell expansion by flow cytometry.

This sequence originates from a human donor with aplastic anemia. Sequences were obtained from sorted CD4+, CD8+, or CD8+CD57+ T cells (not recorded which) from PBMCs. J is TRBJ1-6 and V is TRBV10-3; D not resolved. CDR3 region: CASGDNYNSPLHF. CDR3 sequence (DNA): TGTGCCAGCGGAGACAATTATAATTCACCCCTCCACTTT.